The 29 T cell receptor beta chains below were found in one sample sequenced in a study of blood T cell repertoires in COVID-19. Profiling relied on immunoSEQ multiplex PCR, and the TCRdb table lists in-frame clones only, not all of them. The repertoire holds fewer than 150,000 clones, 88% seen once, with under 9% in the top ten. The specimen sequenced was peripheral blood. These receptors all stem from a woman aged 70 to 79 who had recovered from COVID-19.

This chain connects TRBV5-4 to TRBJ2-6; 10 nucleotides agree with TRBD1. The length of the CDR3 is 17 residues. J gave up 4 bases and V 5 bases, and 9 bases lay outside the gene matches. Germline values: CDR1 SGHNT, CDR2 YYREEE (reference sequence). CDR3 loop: CASRAGTGATGANVLTF. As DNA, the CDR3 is TGTGCCAGCAGAGCCGGGACAGGGGCGACGGGGGCCAACGTCCTGACTTTC.

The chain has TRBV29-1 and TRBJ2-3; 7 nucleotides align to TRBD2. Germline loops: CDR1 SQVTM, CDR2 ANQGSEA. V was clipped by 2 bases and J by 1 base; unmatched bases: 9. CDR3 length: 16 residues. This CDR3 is CSVERGQRGGTDTQYF. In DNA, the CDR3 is TGCAGCGTTGAAAGGGGCCAGCGGGGCGGCACAGATACGCAGTATTTT.

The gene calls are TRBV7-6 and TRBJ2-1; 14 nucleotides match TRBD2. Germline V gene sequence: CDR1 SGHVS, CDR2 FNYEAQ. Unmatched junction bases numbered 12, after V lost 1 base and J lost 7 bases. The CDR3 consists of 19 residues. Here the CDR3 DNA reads TGTGCCAGCAGCTTAGGACTAGCGGGAGGGTCCCTCCCTTATAATGAGCAGTTCTTC. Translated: CASSLGLAGGSLPYNEQFF.

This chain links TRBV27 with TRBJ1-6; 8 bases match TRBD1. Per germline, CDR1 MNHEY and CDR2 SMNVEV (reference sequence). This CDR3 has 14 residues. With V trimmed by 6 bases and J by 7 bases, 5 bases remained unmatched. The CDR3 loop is CASSFGQGNSPLHF. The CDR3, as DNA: TGTGCCAGCAGCTTCGGACAGGGCAATTCACCCCTCCACTTT.

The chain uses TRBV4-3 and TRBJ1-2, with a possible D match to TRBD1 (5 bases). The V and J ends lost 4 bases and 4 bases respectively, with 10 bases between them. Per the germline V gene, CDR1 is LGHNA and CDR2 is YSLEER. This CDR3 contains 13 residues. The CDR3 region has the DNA TGCGCCAGCAGCCCCGACAGCACCTATGGCTACACCTTC. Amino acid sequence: CASSPDSTYGYTF.

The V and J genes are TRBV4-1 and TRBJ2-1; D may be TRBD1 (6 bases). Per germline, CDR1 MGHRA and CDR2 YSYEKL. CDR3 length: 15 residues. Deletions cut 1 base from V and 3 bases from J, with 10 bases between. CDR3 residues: CASSQVQQGYNEQFF. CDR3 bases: TGCGCCAGCAGCCAAGTCCAACAGGGCTACAATGAGCAGTTCTTC.

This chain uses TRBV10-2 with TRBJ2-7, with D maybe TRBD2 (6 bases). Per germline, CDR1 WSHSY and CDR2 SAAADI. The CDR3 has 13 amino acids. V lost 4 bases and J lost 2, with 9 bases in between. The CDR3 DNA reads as TGCGCCAGCAGTGGGTGGGGGGCCTACGAGCAGTACTTC. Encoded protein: CASSGWGAYEQYF.

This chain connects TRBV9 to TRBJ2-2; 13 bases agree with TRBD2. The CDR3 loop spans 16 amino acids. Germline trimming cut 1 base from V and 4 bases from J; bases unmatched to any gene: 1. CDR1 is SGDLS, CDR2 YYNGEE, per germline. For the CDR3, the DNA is TGTGCCAGCAGCGTAACTAGCGGGAGGGTCACCGGGGAGCTGTTTTTT. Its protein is CASSVTSGRVTGELFF.

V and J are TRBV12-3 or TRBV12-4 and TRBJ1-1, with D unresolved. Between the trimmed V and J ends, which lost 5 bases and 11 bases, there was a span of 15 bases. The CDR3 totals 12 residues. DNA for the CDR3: TGTGCCAGCAGTCCCCTAATTCCTAGGGCTTTCTTT. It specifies CASSPLIPRAFF.

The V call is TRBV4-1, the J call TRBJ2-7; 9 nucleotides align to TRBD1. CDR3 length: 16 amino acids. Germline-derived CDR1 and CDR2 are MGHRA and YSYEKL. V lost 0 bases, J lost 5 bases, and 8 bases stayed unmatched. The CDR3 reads CASSQDRKGQGNEQYF. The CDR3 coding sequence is TGCGCCAGCAGCCAAGATCGCAAGGGACAGGGCAACGAGCAGTACTTC.

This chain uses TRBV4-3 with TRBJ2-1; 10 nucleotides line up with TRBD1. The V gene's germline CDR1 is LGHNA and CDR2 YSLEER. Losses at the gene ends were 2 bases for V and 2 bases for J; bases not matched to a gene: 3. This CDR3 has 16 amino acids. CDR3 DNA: TGCGCCAGCAGCCAACCCGGGACAGGGGCCTACAATGAGCAGTTCTTC. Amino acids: CASSQPGTGAYNEQFF.

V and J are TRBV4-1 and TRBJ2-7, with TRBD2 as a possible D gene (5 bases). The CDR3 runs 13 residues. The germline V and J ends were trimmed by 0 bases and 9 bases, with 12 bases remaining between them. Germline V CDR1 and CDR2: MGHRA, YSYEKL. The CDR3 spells CASSQDDQRGQYF. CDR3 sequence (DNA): TGCGCCAGCAGCCAAGACGATCAACGGGGGCAGTACTTC.

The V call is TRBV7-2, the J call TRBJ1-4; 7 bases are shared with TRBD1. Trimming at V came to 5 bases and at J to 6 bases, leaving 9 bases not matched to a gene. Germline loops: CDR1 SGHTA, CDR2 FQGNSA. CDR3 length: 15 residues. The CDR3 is CASSVAGGWDEKLFF. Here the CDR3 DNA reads TGTGCCAGCAGCGTCGCAGGGGGGTGGGATGAAAAACTGTTTTTT. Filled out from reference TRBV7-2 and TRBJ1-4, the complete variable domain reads GAGVSQSPSNKVTEKGKDVELRCDPISGHTALYWYRQSLGQGLEFLIYFQGNSAPDKSGLPSDRFSAERTGGSVSTLTIQRTQQEDSAVYLCASSVAGGWDEKLFFGSGTQLSVL.

This CDR3 reads CASSLTRGEAFF. The CDR3 DNA reads as TGTGCCAGCTCACTAACAAGGGGGGAAGCTTTCTTT. The V gene is TRBV18, the J gene TRBJ1-1, with D maybe TRBD1 (6 bases). The CDR3 spans 12 residues. Trimming left V 4 bases short and J 8 bases short, with 11 bases between. Germline loops: CDR1 KGHSH, CDR2 LQKENI.

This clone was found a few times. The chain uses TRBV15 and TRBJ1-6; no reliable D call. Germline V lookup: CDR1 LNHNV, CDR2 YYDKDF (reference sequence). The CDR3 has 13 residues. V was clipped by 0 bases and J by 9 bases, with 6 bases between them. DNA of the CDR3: TGTGCCACCAGCAGAGAGGCTTTTTCACCCCTCCACTTT. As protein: CATSREAFSPLHF.

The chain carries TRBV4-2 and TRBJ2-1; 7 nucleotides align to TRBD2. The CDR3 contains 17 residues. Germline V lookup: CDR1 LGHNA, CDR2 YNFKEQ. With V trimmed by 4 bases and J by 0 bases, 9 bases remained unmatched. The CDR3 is CASSPNRGGNSYNEQFF. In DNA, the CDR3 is TGTGCCAGCAGCCCCAACCGCGGGGGAAACTCCTACAATGAGCAGTTCTTC.

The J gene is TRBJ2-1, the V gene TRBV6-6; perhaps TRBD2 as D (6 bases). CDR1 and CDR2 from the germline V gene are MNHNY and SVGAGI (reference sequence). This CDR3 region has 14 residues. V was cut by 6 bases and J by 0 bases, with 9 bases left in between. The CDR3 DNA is TGTGCCAGCAGACCCGGGAGCTCCTACAATGAGCAGTTCTTC. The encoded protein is CASRPGSSYNEQFF.

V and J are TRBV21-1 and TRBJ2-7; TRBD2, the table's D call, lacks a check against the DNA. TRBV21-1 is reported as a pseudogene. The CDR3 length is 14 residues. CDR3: CASIWRGLSYEQYF. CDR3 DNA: TGTGCCAGCATCTGGCGGGGCCTCTCCTACGAGCAGTACTTC.

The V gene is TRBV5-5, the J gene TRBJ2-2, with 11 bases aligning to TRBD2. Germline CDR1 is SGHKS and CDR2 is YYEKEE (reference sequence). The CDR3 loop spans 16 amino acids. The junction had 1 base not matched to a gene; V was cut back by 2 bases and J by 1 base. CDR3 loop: CASSFGLAGNTGELFF. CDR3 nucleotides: TGTGCCAGCAGCTTCGGACTAGCGGGGAACACCGGGGAGCTGTTTTTT.

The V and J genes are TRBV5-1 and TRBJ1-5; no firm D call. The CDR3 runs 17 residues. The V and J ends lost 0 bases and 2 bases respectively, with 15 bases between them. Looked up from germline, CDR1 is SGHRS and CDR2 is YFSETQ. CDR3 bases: TGCGCCAGCAGCTTGGTAAGTGGGCGGGCTCGCAATCAGCCCCAGCATTTT. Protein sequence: CASSLVSGRARNQPQHF.

The CDR3 DNA reads TGTGCCAGCAGGGATGGCGGGACGGTACAAGAGACCCAGTACTTC. It encodes CASRDGGTVQETQYF. The chain employs TRBV11-2 and TRBJ2-5, with D possibly matching TRBD2 (6 bases). Germline V CDR1 and CDR2: SGHAT, FQNNGV. The CDR3 extends over 15 amino acids. Trimming removed 6 bases from V and 2 bases from J, with 16 bases in between.

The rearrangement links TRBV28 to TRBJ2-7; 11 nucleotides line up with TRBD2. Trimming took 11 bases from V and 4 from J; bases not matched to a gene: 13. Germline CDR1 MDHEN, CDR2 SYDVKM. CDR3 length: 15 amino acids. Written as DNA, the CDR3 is TGTGCCGCGGGGCTAGCGGGGGGCCCAGGGTACGAGCAGTACTTC. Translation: CAAGLAGGPGYEQYF.

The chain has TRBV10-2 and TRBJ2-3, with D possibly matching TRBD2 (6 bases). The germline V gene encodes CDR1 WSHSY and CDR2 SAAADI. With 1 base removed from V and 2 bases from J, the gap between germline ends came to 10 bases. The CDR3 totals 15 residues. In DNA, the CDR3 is TGCGCCAGCAGTGAGTGGGACTCACTCACAGATACGCAGTATTTT. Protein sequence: CASSEWDSLTDTQYF.

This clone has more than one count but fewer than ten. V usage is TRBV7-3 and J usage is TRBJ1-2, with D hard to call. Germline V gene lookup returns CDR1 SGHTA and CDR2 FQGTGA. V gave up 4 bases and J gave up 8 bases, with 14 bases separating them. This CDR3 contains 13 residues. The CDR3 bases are TGTGCCAGCAGCTCCAGCGGAGGGTCGGGCTACACCTTC. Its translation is CASSSSGGSGYTF.

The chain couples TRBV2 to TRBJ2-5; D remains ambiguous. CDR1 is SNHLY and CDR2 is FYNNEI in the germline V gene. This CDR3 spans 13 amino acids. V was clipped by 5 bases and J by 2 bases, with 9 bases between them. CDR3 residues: CASSSEQQETQYF. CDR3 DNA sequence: TGTGCCAGCAGTTCGGAACAGCAAGAGACCCAGTACTTC.

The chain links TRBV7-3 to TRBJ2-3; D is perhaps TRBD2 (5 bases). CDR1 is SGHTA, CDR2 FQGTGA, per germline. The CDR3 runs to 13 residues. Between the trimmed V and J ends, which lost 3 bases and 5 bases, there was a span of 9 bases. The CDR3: CASSFGRGDTQYF. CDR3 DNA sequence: TGTGCCAGCAGCTTCGGTCGGGGAGATACGCAGTATTTT.

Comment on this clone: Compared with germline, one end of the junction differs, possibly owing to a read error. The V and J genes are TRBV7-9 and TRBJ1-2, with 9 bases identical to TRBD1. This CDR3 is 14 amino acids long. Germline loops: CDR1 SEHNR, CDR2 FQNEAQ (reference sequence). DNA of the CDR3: TGTGCCAGCAGTTTAGACAGGGGGAGTGAAGGCTACACCTTC. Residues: CASSLDRGSEGYTF.

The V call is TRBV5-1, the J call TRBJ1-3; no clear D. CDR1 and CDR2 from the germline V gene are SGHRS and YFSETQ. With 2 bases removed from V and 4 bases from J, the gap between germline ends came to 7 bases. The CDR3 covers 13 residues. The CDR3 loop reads CASSFEKGNTIYF. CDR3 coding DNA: TGCGCCAGCAGCTTTGAGAAGGGAAACACCATATATTTT.

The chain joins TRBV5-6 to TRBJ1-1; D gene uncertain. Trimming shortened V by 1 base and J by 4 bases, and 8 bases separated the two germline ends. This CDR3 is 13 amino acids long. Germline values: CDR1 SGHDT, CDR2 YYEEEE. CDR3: CASSLMRGTEAFF. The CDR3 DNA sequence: TGTGCCAGCAGCTTGATGCGGGGCACTGAAGCTTTCTTT.